This T cell receptor beta chain appears in the sequencing data of a study of glioma-infiltrating T cells after dendritic cell vaccination. The CDR3 sequence is 14 residues long. The V gene's germline CDR1 is SSHAT and CDR2 FNYEAQ (reference sequence). For this clone: Relative to the germline gene, one junction end is altered; a read error may explain this.

The assay was immunoSEQ multiplex PCR, and TCRdb's table has in-frame clones only and misses some. The sample consists of under 100,000 clones, over 65% of them appearing once. The V gene is TRBV7-7, the J gene TRBJ2-5; 12 bases fit TRBD2. This receptor was identified in a human donor with glioblastoma. Sequenced material: blood, taken before dendritic cell vaccination. The CDR3 DNA is TGTGCTAGCAGCCGGACTAGCGGGGCCGGGACCCAGTACTTC. It is translated as CASSRTSGAGTQYF.